The subject of this entry is one T cell receptor beta chain. The antigen is not known. What was amplified from RNA transcripts were TCR beta CDR3 regions. TCR CDR3 regions were first amplified by RT-PCR with HTBI primers. TCRdb reanalysed the multiplex PCR reads using MiXCR and keeps one entry per CDR3 protein. The table records about 290,000 distinct CDR3 sequences, roughly 13% of them present only once. The CDR3 runs 16 residues. After removal of 4 bases from V and 6 bases from J, the junction contained 14 bases not matched to a gene. Germline V gene data show CDR1 as DFQATT and CDR2 as SNEGSKA (reference sequence). Patients were excluded because of uncontrolled infection, other autoimmune disease, pregnancy or lactation. The PBMCs studied were ones that came from about 9.9 ml fresh peripheral blood. These data come from a study of T cells in Graves' hyperthyroidism and ophthalmopathy. Overall study results and limits: Within blood appeared most thyroid clonotypes that had expanded above 0.001. Prediction of ophthalmopathy progression came a median roughly 6.4 months pre-onset.

This clonotype originated in a woman in her thirties or forties with Graves' hyperthyroidism. Sample: blood. The chain uses TRBV20-1 and TRBJ2-3; 9 bases are shared with TRBD2. The CDR3 loop reads CSAIVGGGGGGDTQYF. DNA of the CDR3: TGCAGTGCTATTGTGGGGGGGGGCGGGGGGGGGGATACGCAGTATTTT.